This TCR beta chain was sequenced during a study of T cells in Graves' hyperthyroidism and ophthalmopathy. General study results and limits: Among thyroid clonotypes expanded above 0.001, most also appeared in blood. A 13 V-J signature model discriminated ophthalmopathy versus stable hyperthyroidism.

This clonotype showed up many times. Antigen specificity is unknown. TCR beta CDR3 region amplification was performed from RNA transcripts. TCR CDR3 underwent first-round RT-PCR with the HTBI primer set. TCRdb passed the multiplex PCR reads through MiXCR, listing each CDR3 protein once. The sample has hundreds of thousands of distinct CDR3 sequences, roughly 14% seen once. V shed 5 bases and J shed 0 bases, with 11 bases lying between them. There are 13 residues in the CDR3. Germline V gene lookup returns CDR1 DFQATT and CDR2 SNEGSKA (reference sequence). Input material: blood. The chain is built from TRBV20-1 and TRBJ2-7; D is ambiguous. This TCR derives from a middle-aged woman with Graves' ophthalmopathy. Here the CDR3 DNA reads TGCAGTGCTCACAGTGTGACCTCCTACGAGCAGTACTTC. This sequence encodes CSAHSVTSYEQYF.